This T cell receptor beta chain comes out of a study of cytomegalovirus exposure and HLA in healthy donors. These donors were members of the 120-subject validation cohort, a group separate from the roughly 670-subject first cohort. Data came from immunoSEQ multiplex PCR; TCRdb stores just in-frame clones and leaves some out. The sample yields some 160,000 clones, 91% seen once. Study results and limitations: Usually a TCR sequence was rare, but some public TCRs were found in many donors.

The V segment lost 6 bases and the J segment 2 bases; nucleotides outside the gene matches: 9. CDR3 length equals 16 residues. Germline V gives CDR1 WNHNN, CDR2 SYGVQD (reference sequence). In regard to this clone: No antigen is known for it.

This sequence originates from a man between 18 and 35 years old in good health and CMV-seronegative. The chain carries TRBV10-1 and TRBJ1-5, with 8 bases lining up with TRBD1. Material for sequencing was PBMCs. CDR3 protein: CASSGDRGWGNQPQHF. The CDR3, as DNA: TGCGCCAGCAGCGGCGACAGGGGATGGGGCAATCAGCCCCAGCATTTT.